The 27 T cell receptor beta chains listed next were all sequenced from one sample in a study of OX40 agonist ivuxolimab in advanced cancers. Libraries were prepared by immunoSEQ multiplex PCR; TCRdb keeps only in-frame clonotypes and omits some of them. Of 60,000 to 85,000 clones listed, around 83% were seen once; the top ten hold almost 1.5%. The sample consisted of CD4+ or CD8+ T cells sorted from blood, taken in a trial of the OX40 agonist ivuxolimab. All receptors derive from an adult with an advanced solid tumor such as melanoma, head and neck, liver or kidney cancer.

The chain employs TRBV19 and TRBJ1-1; the D is unclear. CDR1 LNHDA and CDR2 SQIVND come from the germline V gene (reference sequence). The CDR3 is 13 amino acids. V was trimmed by 3 bases and J by 1 base, leaving 6 bases between them. CDR3 amino acids: CASSIPGNTEAFF. DNA of the CDR3: TGTGCCAGTAGTATCCCGGGGAACACTGAAGCTTTCTTT. Complete variable domain (other parts from reference TRBV19 and TRBJ1-1): DGGITQSPKYLFRKEGQNVTLSCEQNLNHDAMYWYRQDPGQGLRLIYYSQIVNDFQKGDIAEGYSVSREKKESFPLTVTSAQKNPTAFYLCASSIPGNTEAFFGQGTRLTVV.

The J gene is TRBJ1-2, the V gene TRBV19, with D perhaps TRBD1 (5 bases). V lost 1 base and J 5 bases, leaving 17 bases between the germline ends. This CDR3 has 16 amino acids. Germline V gene sequence: CDR1 LNHDA, CDR2 SQIVND (reference sequence). CDR3 in amino acids: CASSIVLTASSYGYTF. The CDR3 DNA sequence: TGTGCCAGTAGTATAGTCCTGACAGCTAGTTCTTATGGCTACACCTTC.

The V gene is TRBV28, the J gene TRBJ2-7, with a tentative D call TRBD1 (6 bases). The CDR3 has 13 amino acids. From germline, CDR1 is MDHEN and CDR2 SYDVKM. V gave up 11 bases and J gave up 4 bases, with 18 bases separating them. The CDR3 sequence: CASIPGQSYEQYF. The CDR3 DNA sequence: TGTGCCTCGATCCCGGGACAAAGTTACGAGCAGTACTTC.

This clone appeared once. V and J are TRBV9 and TRBJ1-5; tentatively, D is TRBD1 (6 bases). There are 17 residues in the CDR3. V gave up 4 bases and J gave up 3 bases, with 20 bases separating them. The germline V gene encodes CDR1 SGDLS and CDR2 YYNGEE. The CDR3 DNA follows: TGTGCCAGCAGCCCCCTCGGAGGGGGAGGGGTCAATCAGCCCCAGCATTTT. Protein: CASSPLGGGGVNQPQHF.

On this clone itself: One end of the junction is discordant with germline, which a read error may explain. The same CDR3 is also encoded by other DNA sequences in this sample. The rearrangement joins TRBV5-1 to TRBJ2-7; D not certain. Germline lookup yields CDR1 SGHRS and CDR2 YFSETQ. There are 16 residues in the CDR3. The CDR3 reads CASSLVGQVKHYEQYF. CDR3 nucleotides: TGTGCCAGCAGCTTGGTCGGCCAGGTAAAACACTACGAGCAGTACTTC.

This clone was detected many times. The V and J genes are TRBV5-1 and TRBJ2-1; TRBD1 might be the D (6 bases). The CDR3 is 17 amino acids. Germline V gene data show CDR1 as SGHRS and CDR2 as YFSETQ. V lost 3 bases and J lost 5, with 21 bases in between. CDR3 in amino acids: CASSYYPTGLNDNEQFF. The CDR3 region has the DNA TGCGCCAGCAGCTACTACCCGACAGGTCTTAACGACAATGAGCAGTTCTTC.

This clone was observed a handful of times. This chain uses TRBV5-6 with TRBJ2-7; unclear D gene. The germline V gene encodes CDR1 SGHDT and CDR2 YYEEEE. Between the trimmed V and J ends, which lost 4 bases and 2 bases, there was a span of 16 bases. The CDR3 is 15 residues long. The CDR3 region is CASSPSLSPAYEQYF. In nucleotides, the CDR3 is TGTGCCAGCAGCCCAAGCCTATCTCCGGCCTACGAGCAGTACTTC.

The chain links TRBV29-1 to TRBJ1-4; 9 bases fit TRBD1. Germline V gene lookup returns CDR1 SQVTM and CDR2 ANQGSEA. Trimming took 6 bases from V and 5 from J; bases not matched to a gene: 4. The CDR3 is 13 amino acids. The CDR3 sequence: CSVFGTGNEKLFF. The CDR3 region has the DNA TGCAGCGTCTTCGGGACAGGGAATGAAAAACTGTTTTTT.

This chain joins TRBV9 and TRBJ2-7; D gene uncertain. The CDR3 contains 15 residues. CDR1 is SGDLS, CDR2 YYNGEE, per germline. Trimming pared 2 bases from V and 3 bases from J, leaving 15 bases between. The CDR3 DNA sequence: TGTGCCAGCAGCGTTGGCCCCGGTGAGATCTACGAGCAGTACTTC. Residues: CASSVGPGEIYEQYF.

CDR3 bases: TGCGCCAGCAGCATTAGATCGGAGAACACTGAAGCTTTCTTT. It encodes CASSIRSENTEAFF. This chain joins TRBV5-1 and TRBJ1-1; no firm D call. The CDR3 contains 14 residues. The V and J ends lost 4 bases and 1 base respectively, with 11 bases between them. The germline V gene has CDR1 SGHRS and CDR2 YFSETQ.

J is TRBJ1-2 and V is TRBV5-1; no firm D call. CDR3 length: 17 amino acids. The V and J ends lost 5 bases and 6 bases respectively, with 26 bases between them. Germline V lookup: CDR1 SGHRS, CDR2 YFSETQ. The CDR3 DNA sequence: TGCGCCAGCAGTCCCGGAAGGGCAGGATCGACCCGGCATGGCTACACCTTC. Encoded protein: CASSPGRAGSTRHGYTF.

The chain uses TRBV28 and TRBJ2-7; possible D gene TRBD1, 5 bases. In germline, CDR1 is MDHEN, CDR2 SYDVKM. The V end lost 3 bases, the J end lost 2 bases, and 23 bases lay between the germline ends. The CDR3 spans 18 residues. The CDR3 nucleotides read TGTGCCAGCAGTTTTTCCCCTGGCCTAGGGGCGCTGACCTACGAGCAGTACTTC. Translated, it gives CASSFSPGLGALTYEQYF.

CDR3 bases: TGTGCCAGCAGTGAATTTAGGACAGGGGGCTACACCTTC. This translates into CASSEFRTGGYTF. V and J are TRBV6-1 and TRBJ1-2, with 8 bases that match TRBD1. Germline V CDR1 and CDR2: MNHNS, SASEGT. The trim removed 2 bases at V and 8 bases at J, leaving 4 bases unmatched. The CDR3 loop spans 13 amino acids.

This chain joins TRBV19 and TRBJ1-2; no clear D. From germline, CDR1 is LNHDA and CDR2 SQIVND (reference sequence). CDR3 length: 15 residues. V was shortened by 5 bases and J by 7 bases, with 20 bases between the two germline ends. The CDR3: CASSHRTERYVGYTF. The CDR3, as DNA: TGTGCCAGTAGTCATCGGACCGAACGCTATGTTGGCTACACCTTC.

The V gene is TRBV7-2, the J gene TRBJ1-1; D may be TRBD1 (5 bases). The germline V gene has CDR1 SGHTA and CDR2 FQGNSA. The V and J ends lost 4 bases and 1 base respectively, with 7 bases between them. This CDR3 has 13 residues. The CDR3 is CASSSQGNTEAFF. The CDR3 region has the DNA TGTGCCAGCAGCTCTCAGGGGAACACTGAAGCTTTCTTT.

The V call is TRBV18, the J call TRBJ1-2, with 8 bases matching TRBD1. The junction had 7 bases not matched to a gene; V was cut back by 3 bases and J by 4 bases. CDR1 and CDR2 (germline): KGHSH, LQKENI. The CDR3 runs 15 residues. CDR3: CASSPEQGVSYGYTF. DNA for the CDR3: TGTGCCAGCTCACCTGAACAGGGGGTCTCCTATGGCTACACCTTC.

V is TRBV19 and J is TRBJ2-2; 9 bases agree with TRBD2. The CDR3 is made up of 16 amino acids. Looked up from germline, CDR1 is LNHDA and CDR2 is SQIVND (reference sequence). Trimming took 7 bases from V and 2 from J; bases not matched to a gene: 8. CDR3 sequence reads: CASISSGTFNTGELFF. The CDR3 DNA reads as TGTGCCAGTATCTCTAGCGGGACTTTTAACACCGGGGAGCTGTTTTTT.

The chain recombines TRBV5-1 with TRBJ2-5, with D possibly called TRBD1 or TRBD2 (5 bases each). Trimming removed 2 bases from V and 4 bases from J, with 12 bases in between. The CDR3 totals 14 residues. Germline V gene lookup returns CDR1 SGHRS and CDR2 YFSETQ. The DNA for the CDR3 is TGCGCCAGCAGCTTAAGGGGTGGAGGAGAGACCCAGTACTTC. Its translation is CASSLRGGGETQYF.

The V call is TRBV10-3, the J call TRBJ2-3; the D call may be TRBD1 or TRBD2 (6 bases each). Looked up from germline, CDR1 is ENHRY and CDR2 is SYGVKD. The CDR3 loop spans 14 amino acids. The ends were cut back, 10 bases at V and 5 bases at J, with 19 bases in the middle. In DNA, the CDR3 is TGTGCCACGACGAAGGGGGAGGCTGGAGATACGCAGTATTTT. This gives the protein CATTKGEAGDTQYF.

J is TRBJ2-2 and V is TRBV11-3; D not resolved. The length of the CDR3 is 13 residues. Germline V gene lookup returns CDR1 SGHNT and CDR2 YENEEA. V dropped 0 bases and J dropped 6 bases, with 5 bases sitting between them. The CDR3 nucleotides are TGTGCCAGCAGCTTAGATTTATCCGGGGAGCTGTTTTTT. This translates into CASSLDLSGELFF.

The chain has TRBV9 and TRBJ1-2; D uncertain. Trimming pared 4 bases from V and 2 bases from J, leaving 12 bases between. The CDR3 has 14 residues. Germline values: CDR1 SGDLS, CDR2 YYNGEE. The CDR3 DNA reads TGTGCCAGCAGCCGTTATGGGGAGAACTATGGCTACACCTTC. Its protein is CASSRYGENYGYTF.

This chain uses TRBV9 with TRBJ1-2; 8 bases are a match to TRBD1. The germline gives CDR1 SGDLS, CDR2 YYNGEE. V dropped 0 bases and J dropped 7; count of bases not matched to a gene: 11. The CDR3 length is 16 residues. In DNA form, the CDR3 reads TGTGCCAGCAGCGTAGCTGGTACAGGGGGGGATCGTGGCTACACCTTC. Protein: CASSVAGTGGDRGYTF.

This rearrangement joins TRBV29-1 to TRBJ1-3; 8 nucleotides align to TRBD1. V shed 7 bases and J 4 bases; nucleotides not matched to a gene: 9. The CDR3 is 14 residues long. The germline CDR1 and CDR2 sequences are SQVTM and ANQGSEA. CDR3 sequence: CSEVPRGLGNTIYF. The CDR3 region has the DNA TGCAGCGAAGTCCCCAGGGGGCTCGGAAACACCATATATTTT.

This chain uses TRBV19 with TRBJ1-2; D gene unclear. Trimming left V 3 bases short and J 7 bases short, with 9 bases between. There are 12 residues in the CDR3. The V gene's germline CDR1 is LNHDA and CDR2 SQIVND (reference sequence). This chain's CDR3 is CASSIPGFGYTF. CDR3 coding DNA: TGTGCCAGTAGTATCCCGGGGTTTGGCTACACCTTC.

This sequence joins TRBV5-1 and TRBJ1-4; the D gene is possibly TRBD1 (5 bases). Germline CDR1 and CDR2: SGHRS and YFSETQ. The CDR3 covers 16 residues. V was cut by 8 bases and J by 0 bases, with 17 bases left in between. CDR3 in amino acids: CASSTAPVATNEKLFF. The CDR3 DNA sequence: TGCGCCAGTTCGACAGCCCCCGTTGCAACTAATGAAAAACTGTTTTTT.

This chain connects TRBV5-1 to TRBJ1-6; no clear D. V was cut by 1 base and J by 7 bases, with 12 bases left in between. CDR3 size: 15 residues. From germline, CDR1 is SGHRS and CDR2 YFSETQ. CDR3 DNA sequence: TGCGCCAGCAGCTTGCGGGCCCACACAAATTCACCCCTCCACTTT. The encoded protein is CASSLRAHTNSPLHF.

This clone came up once. This chain links TRBV15 with TRBJ1-4, with D possibly matching TRBD1 (6 bases). CDR3 length: 16 amino acids. Trimming removed 4 bases from V and 0 bases from J, with 12 bases in between. The germline V gene encodes CDR1 LNHNV and CDR2 YYDKDF (reference sequence). DNA of the CDR3: TGTGCCACCAGCACCGACAGGCATGCAACTAATGAAAAACTGTTTTTT. Its protein product is CATSTDRHATNEKLFF.